This T cell receptor (beta chain) is drawn from a study of T cell repertoires in cytomegalovirus infection. TCRdb independently ran MiXCR on the reads; one entry per CDR3 protein. This repertoire shows roughly 350,000 distinct CDR3 sequences, roughly 34% found once; its top ten account for around an eighth. There are 17 residues in the CDR3. Germline CDR1 and CDR2: LGHNA and YNFKEQ. Trimming took 0 bases from V and 2 from J, leaving 17 bases between them. This clonotype was seen at least ten times. The antigen remains undetermined. The sequences come from cultured PBMCs, collected from culture after CMV antigen stimulation. The sequence derives from a human donor in good health (CMV status not recorded). Some clones in this sample may be carry-over from other donors' samples. The gene calls are TRBV4-2 and TRBJ2-7; TRBD1 is a possible D gene (6 bases). CDR3 sequence reads: CASSQEPRGNSPYEQYF. The CDR3 bases are TGTGCCAGCAGCCAAGAGCCGAGGGGGAACTCCCCCTACGAGCAGTACTTC.